This TCR beta chain was sequenced in a study of tumor and adjacent non-tumor tissue in lung cancer. Overall study context: Samples averaged around 4 million productive TCRbeta reads each. Overall study findings and caveats: Normal lung showed higher cumulative top 100 clone frequency than tumor.

Trimming stripped 8 bases from V and 6 bases from J, with 11 bases between. This CDR3 is built from 12 residues. Germline CDR1 MNHEY, CDR2 SVGEGT. A modified ARM-PCR protocol with three rounds of nested PCR amplified TCRbeta. Via MiXCR, TCRdb re-called the multiplex PCR reads, giving one row per CDR3 protein. The sample shows roughly 120,000 distinct CDR3 sequences, about 87% of them seen only once. RNA was extracted from bulk tissue without any cell sorting. Donors were chemotherapy-naive, newly diagnosed lung cancer surgical patients in China, August–late 2014. Of note for this clonotype: What it binds is not known.

The TCR originated in a man between 65 and 85 years old with non-small cell lung cancer. Sequencing input: lung tumor tissue. The chain employs TRBV6-2 or TRBV6-3 and TRBJ1-5, with a weak D call TRBD1 (5 bases). The CDR3 DNA reads as TGTGCCAGCTGTGACAGTCTTCAGCCCCAGCATTTT. It yields the protein CASCDSLQPQHF.